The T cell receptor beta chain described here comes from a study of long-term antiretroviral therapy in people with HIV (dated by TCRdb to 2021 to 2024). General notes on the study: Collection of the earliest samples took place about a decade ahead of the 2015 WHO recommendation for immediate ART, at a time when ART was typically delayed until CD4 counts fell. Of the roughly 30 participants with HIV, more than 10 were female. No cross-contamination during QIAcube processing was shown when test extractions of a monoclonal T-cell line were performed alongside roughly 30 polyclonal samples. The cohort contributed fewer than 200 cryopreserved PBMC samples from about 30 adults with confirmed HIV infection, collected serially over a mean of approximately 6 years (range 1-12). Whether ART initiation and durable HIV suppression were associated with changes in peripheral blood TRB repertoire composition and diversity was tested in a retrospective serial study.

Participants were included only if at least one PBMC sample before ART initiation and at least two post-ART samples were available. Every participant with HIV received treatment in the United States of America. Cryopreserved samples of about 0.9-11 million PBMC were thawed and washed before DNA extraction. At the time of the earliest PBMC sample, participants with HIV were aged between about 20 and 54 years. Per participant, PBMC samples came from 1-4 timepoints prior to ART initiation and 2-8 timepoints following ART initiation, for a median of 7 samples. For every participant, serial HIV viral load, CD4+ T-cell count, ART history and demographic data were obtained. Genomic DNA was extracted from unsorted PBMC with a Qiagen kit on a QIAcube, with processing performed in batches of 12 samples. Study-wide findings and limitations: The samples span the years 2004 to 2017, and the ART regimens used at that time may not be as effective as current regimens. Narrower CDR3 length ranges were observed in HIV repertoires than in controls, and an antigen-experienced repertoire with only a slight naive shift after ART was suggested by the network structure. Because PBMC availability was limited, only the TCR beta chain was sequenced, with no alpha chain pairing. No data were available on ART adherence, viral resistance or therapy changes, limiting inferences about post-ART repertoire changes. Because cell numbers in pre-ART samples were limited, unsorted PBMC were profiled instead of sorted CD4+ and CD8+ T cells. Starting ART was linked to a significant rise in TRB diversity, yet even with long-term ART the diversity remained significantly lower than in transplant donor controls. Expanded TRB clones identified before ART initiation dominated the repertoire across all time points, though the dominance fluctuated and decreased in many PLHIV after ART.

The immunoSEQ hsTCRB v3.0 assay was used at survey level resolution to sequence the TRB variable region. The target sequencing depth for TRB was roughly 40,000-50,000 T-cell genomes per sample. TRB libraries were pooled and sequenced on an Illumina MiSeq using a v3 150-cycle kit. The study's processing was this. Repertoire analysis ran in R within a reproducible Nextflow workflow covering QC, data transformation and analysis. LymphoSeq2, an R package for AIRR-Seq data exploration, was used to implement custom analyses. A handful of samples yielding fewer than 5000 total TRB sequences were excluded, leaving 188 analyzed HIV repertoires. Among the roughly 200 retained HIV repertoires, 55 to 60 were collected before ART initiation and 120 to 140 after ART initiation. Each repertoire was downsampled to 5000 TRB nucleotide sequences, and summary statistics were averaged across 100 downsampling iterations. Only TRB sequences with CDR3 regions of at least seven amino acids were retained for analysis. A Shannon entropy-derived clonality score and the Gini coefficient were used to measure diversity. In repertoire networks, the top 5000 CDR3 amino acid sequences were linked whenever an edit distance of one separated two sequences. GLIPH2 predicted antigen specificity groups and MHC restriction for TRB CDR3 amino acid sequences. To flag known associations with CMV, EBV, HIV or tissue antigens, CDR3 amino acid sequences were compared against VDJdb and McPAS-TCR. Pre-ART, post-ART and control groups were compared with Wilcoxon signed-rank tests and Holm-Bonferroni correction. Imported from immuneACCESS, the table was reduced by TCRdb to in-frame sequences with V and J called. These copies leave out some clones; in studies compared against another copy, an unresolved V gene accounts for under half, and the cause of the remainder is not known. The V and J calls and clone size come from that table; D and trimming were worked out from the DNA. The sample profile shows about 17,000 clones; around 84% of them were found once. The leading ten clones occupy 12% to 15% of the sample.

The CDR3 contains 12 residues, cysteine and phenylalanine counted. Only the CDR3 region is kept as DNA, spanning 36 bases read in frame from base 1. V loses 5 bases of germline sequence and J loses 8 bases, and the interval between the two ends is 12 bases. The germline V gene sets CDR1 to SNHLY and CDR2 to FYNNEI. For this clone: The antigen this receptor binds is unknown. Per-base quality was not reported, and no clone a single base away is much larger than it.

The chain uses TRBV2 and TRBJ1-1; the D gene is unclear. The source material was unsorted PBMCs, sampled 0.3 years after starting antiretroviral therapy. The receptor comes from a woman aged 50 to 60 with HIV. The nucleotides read TGTGCCAGCAGTTACAGAACCGTGGAAGCTTTCTTT. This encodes CASSYRTVEAFF.